A selection of T cell receptor beta chains follows, all from one sample in a study of blood T cell repertoires in COVID-19. Libraries were prepared by immunoSEQ multiplex PCR; TCRdb keeps only in-frame clonotypes and omits some of them. This sample yields roughly 50,000 clones, of which more than 75% are seen a single time; over 4.5% belongs to the top ten. Material for sequencing was peripheral blood. These receptors originate from a woman in her sixties with acute or convalescent COVID-19. CDR3s leave out the opening cysteine and the closing phenylalanine or tryptophan. Each record gives: J gene, V gene, D gene, CDR3 protein. A D gene is named only where the DNA matches it firmly.

TRBJ2-5,TRBV5-1,NA,ASSLNSGREETQY
TRBJ2-3,TRBV30,NA,AWSVFGGDFGGTDTQY
TRBJ1-1,TRBV5-4,NA,ASSPSQQLNTEAF
TRBJ2-1,TRBV7-3,NA,ASSISHRGGNEQF
TRBJ2-5,TRBV27,NA,ASTIWGSGSGKGGETQY
TRBJ1-1,TRBV5-6,NA,ASSLTGREPF
TRBJ2-6,TRBV6-6,TRBD2,ASSRGAGVGGANVLT
TRBJ2-3,TRBV4-2,TRBD2,ASSQALTSGRRDTQY
TRBJ2-3,TRBV11-2,TRBD2,ASSLGAGGTDTQY
TRBJ1-2,TRBV16,TRBD1,ASSQSTDRAFGT
TRBJ2-5,TRBV6-5,TRBD2,ASSYSGTSGETQY
TRBJ1-1,TRBV6-1,NA,ASSELQYSSGAF
TRBJ2-7,TRBV4-1,TRBD2,ASSQDVTSSSYEQY
TRBJ1-2,TRBV25-1,NA,ASSEQGYGYT
TRBJ2-1,TRBV5-1,TRBD2,ASSPKTSGIPTPEVSYNEQF
TRBJ1-3,TRBV7-3,NA,ASSISGPRSGNTIY
TRBJ1-2,TRBV19,TRBD1,ASSASRDRVGYT
TRBJ2-6,TRBV6-1,NA,ASSVTGISSGANVLT
TRBJ2-5,TRBV20-1,NA,SARAGETQY
TRBJ2-1,TRBV2,NA,ASGGSSYNEQF
TRBJ1-2,TRBV15,NA,ATRGHQLYGYT
TRBJ2-2,TRBV4-1,NA,ASSHFGGPNTGELF
TRBJ2-5,TRBV2,TRBD2,ATPPRLAGGPQETQY
TRBJ2-1,TRBV6-1,TRBD2,ASSGLRSGLGNEQF
TRBJ1-1,TRBV9,TRBD1,ASSVQGGTEAF
TRBJ1-2,TRBV7-2,TRBD1,ASSPDRGRYNYGYT
TRBJ2-7,TRBV7-3,NA,ASSLIPSADYEQY
TRBJ1-1,TRBV19,NA,ASSGGASITEAF
TRBJ2-5,TRBV14,NA,ASSAGPFQETQY
TRBJ1-1,TRBV19,TRBD1,ASSIDRVNTEAF
TRBJ1-2,TRBV3-1/TRBV3-2,NA,ASSLGLGYT
TRBJ2-1,TRBV29-1,TRBD2,SATSGGSTEQF
TRBJ1-4,TRBV2,NA,ASAGILEKLF
TRBJ2-7,TRBV21-1,NA,ASSSPGHLGYEQY
TRBJ1-4,TRBV7-8,NA,ASSTYTGTRNEKLF
TRBJ2-1,TRBV7-9,TRBD1,ASSFTGAVGNEQF
TRBJ1-1,TRBV16,NA,ASSQLGRGEAF
TRBJ2-4,TRBV18,NA,ASSPYRGGAKNIQY
TRBJ2-2,TRBV21-1,NA,ASSKVLGKMNRNTGELF
TRBJ1-2,TRBV7-8,NA,ASSLTVNYGYT
TRBJ1-5,TRBV6-1,NA,ASSAAEGPQH
TRBJ1-1,TRBV2,TRBD1,ATGQGGNTEAF
TRBJ1-3,TRBV7-9,NA,ASSPLQALSSGNTIY
TRBJ1-3,TRBV5-5,NA,ASSLSVTPGNTIY
TRBJ2-3,TRBV5-1,TRBD1,ASSLRGLNTDTQY
TRBJ2-3,TRBV6-2/TRBV6-3,TRBD2,ASSYDAGVVTDTQY
TRBJ1-5,TRBV6-5,NA,ASRSRDSLNQPQH
TRBJ2-7,TRBV5-4,TRBD2,ASSPTSGAPLEQY
TRBJ2-5,TRBV7-6,TRBD2,ASSPASGKPPETQY
TRBJ2-5,TRBV5-1,NA,ASSLWAEETQY
TRBJ2-4,TRBV19,NA,ASSSPTVAKNIQY
TRBJ2-7,TRBV18,TRBD2,ASSPPRERERGEQY
TRBJ2-1,TRBV11-1,TRBD2,ASSAGTRGNNEQF
TRBJ1-2,TRBV2,TRBD1,ASSTGTGFGYT
TRBJ2-5,TRBV9,NA,ASSPLGRTGKETQY
TRBJ2-5,TRBV7-2,NA,ASSLESGRETQY
TRBJ2-7,TRBV6-6,NA,ASSLRTGFYEQY